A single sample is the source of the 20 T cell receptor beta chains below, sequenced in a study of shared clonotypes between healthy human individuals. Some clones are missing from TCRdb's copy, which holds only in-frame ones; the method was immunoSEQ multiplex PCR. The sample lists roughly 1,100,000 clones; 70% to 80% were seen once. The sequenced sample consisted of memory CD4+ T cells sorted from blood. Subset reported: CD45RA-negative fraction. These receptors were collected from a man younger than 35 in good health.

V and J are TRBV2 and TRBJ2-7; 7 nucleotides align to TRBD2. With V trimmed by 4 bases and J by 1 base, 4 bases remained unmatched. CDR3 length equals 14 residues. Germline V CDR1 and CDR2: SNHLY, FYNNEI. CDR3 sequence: CASSGSGGSYEQYF. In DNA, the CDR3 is TGTGCCAGCAGTGGTTCGGGAGGATCCTACGAGCAGTACTTC.

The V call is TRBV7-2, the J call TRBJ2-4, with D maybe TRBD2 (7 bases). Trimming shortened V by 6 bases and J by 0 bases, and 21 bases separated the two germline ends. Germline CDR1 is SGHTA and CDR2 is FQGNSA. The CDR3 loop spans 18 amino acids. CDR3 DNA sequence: TGTGCCAGCAGTTTCGGCGCGGGGGCCCCCCTAGCCAAAAACATTCAGTACTTC. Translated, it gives CASSFGAGAPLAKNIQYF.

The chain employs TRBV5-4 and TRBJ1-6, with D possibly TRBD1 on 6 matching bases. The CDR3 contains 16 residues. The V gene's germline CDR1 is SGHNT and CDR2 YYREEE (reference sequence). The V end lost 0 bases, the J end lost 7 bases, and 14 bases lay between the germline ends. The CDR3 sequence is CASSLGDGGGNSPLHF. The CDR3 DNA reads TGTGCCAGCAGCTTGGGGGATGGGGGCGGGAATTCACCCCTCCACTTT. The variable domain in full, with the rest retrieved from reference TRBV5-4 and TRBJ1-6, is ETGVTQSPTHLIKTRGQQVTLRCSSQSGHNTVSWYQQALGQGPQFIFQYYREEENGRGNFPPRFSGLQFPNYSSELNVNALELDDSALYLCASSLGDGGGNSPLHFGNGTRLTVT.

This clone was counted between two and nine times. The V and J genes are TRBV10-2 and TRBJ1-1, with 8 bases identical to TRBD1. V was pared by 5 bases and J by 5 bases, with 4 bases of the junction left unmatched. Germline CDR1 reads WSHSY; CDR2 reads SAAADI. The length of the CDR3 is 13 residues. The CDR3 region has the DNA TGCGCCAGCAGTCCAAGACAGGGGACTGAAGCTTTCTTT. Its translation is CASSPRQGTEAFF.

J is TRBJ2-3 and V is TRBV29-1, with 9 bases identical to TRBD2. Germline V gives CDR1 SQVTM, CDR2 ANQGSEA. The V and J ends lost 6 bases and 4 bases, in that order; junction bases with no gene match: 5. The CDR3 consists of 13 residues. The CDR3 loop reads CSVAAGGSDTQYF. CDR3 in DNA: TGCAGCGTGGCAGCGGGGGGCTCAGATACGCAGTATTTT.

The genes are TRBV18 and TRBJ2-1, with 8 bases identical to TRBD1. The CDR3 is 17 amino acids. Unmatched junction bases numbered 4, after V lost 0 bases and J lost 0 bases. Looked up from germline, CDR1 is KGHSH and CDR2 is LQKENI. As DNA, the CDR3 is TGTGCCAGCTCACCACCTGGGACAGGACGCTCCTACAATGAGCAGTTCTTC. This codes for CASSPPGTGRSYNEQFF.

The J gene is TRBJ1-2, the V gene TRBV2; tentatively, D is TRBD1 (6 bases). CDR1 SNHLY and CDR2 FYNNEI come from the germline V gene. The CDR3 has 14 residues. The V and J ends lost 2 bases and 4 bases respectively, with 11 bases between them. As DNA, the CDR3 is TGTGCCAGCAGTGAAATGGGGGCTAGCTATGGCTACACCTTC. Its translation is CASSEMGASYGYTF.

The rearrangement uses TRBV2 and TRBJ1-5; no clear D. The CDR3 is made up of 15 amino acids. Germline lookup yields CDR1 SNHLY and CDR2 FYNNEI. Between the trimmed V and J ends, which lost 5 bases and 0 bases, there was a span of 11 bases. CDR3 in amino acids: CASSQASASNQPQHF. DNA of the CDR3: TGTGCCAGCAGTCAGGCATCCGCTAGCAATCAGCCCCAGCATTTT.

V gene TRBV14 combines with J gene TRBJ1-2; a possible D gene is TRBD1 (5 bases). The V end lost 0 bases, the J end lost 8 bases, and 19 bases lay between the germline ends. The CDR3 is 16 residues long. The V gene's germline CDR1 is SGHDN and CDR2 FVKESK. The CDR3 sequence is CASSQDTSRGPGGYTF. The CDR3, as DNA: TGTGCCAGCAGCCAAGATACTTCGCGGGGCCCGGGAGGCTACACCTTC. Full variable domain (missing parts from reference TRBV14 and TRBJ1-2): EAGVTQFPSHSVIEKGQTVTLRCDPISGHDNLYWYRRVMGKEIKFLLHFVKESKQDESGMPNNRFLAERTGGTYSTLKVQPAELEDSGVYFCASSQDTSRGPGGYTFGSGTRLTVV.

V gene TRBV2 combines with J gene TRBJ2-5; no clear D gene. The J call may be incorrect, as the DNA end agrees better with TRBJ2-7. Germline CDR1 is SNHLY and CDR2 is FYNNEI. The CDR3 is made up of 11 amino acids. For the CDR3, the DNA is TGTGCCAGCACCCACGCCTACGAGCAGTACTTC. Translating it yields CASTHAYEQYF.

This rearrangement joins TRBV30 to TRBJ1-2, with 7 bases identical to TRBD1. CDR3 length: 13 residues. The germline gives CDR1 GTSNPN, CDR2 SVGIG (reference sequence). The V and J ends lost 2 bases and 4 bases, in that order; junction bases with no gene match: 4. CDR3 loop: CAWSQGVGYGYTF. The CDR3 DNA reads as TGTGCCTGGAGTCAGGGGGTTGGCTATGGCTACACCTTC.

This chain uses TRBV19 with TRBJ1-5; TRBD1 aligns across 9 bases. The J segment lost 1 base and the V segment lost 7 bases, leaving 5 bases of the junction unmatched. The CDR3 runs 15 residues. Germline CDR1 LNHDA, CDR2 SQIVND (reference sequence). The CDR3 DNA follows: TGTGCCAGTATACCGGGACAGGGAAGCAATCAGCCCCAGCATTTT. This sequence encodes CASIPGQGSNQPQHF.

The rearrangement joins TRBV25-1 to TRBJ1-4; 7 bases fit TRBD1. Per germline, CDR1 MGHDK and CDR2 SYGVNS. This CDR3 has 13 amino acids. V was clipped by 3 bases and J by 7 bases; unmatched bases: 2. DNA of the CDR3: TGTGCCAGCAGTGAGGCAGGGGGTGAAAAACTGTTTTTT. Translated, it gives CASSEAGGEKLFF.

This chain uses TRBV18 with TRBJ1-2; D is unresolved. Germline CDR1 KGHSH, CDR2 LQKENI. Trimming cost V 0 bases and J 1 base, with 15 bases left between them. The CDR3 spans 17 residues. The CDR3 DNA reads TGTGCCAGCTCACCACCGGGTCCGGGTATCAATAACTATGGCTACACCTTC. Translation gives CASSPPGPGINNYGYTF.

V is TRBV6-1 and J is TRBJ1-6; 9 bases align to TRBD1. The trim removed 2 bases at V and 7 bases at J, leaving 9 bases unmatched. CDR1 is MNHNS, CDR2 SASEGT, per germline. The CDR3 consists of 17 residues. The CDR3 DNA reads TGTGCCAGCAGTGAATACCGAGGACAGGGGCGAAATTCACCCCTCCACTTT. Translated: CASSEYRGQGRNSPLHF.

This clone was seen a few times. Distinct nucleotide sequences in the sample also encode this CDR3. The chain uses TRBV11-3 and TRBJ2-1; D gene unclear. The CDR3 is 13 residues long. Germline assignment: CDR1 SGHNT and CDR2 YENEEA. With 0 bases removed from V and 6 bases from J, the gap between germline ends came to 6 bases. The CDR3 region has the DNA TGTGCCAGCAGCTTAGAGGGGTCCAATGAGCAGTTCTTC. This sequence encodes CASSLEGSNEQFF.

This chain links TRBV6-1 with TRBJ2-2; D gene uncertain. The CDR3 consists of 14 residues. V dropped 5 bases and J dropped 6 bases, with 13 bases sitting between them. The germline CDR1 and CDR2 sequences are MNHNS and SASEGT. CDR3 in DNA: TGTGCCAGCAGTTCAACCTGGATGGCCGGGGAGCTGTTTTTT. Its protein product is CASSSTWMAGELFF.

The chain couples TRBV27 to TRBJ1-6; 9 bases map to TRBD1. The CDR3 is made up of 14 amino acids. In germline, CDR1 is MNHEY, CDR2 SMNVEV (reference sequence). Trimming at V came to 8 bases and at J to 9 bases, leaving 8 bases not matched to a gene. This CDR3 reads CASAQTGGSSPLHF. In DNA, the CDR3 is TGTGCCAGCGCCCAGACAGGGGGTAGTTCACCCCTCCACTTT.

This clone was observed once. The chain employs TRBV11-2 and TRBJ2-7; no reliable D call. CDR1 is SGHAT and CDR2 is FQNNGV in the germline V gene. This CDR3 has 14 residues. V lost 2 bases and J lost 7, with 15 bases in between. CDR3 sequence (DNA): TGTGCCAGCAGCTTATCCATCGCCAAGGGTGAGCAGTACTTC. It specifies CASSLSIAKGEQYF.

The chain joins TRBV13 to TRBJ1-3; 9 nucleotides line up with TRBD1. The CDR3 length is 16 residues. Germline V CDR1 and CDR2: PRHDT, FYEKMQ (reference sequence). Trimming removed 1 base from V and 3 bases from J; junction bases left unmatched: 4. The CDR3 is CASSLATGGYGNTIYF. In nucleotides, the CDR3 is TGTGCCAGCAGCTTAGCCACAGGGGGCTATGGAAACACCATATATTTT.